This T cell receptor beta chain was recovered during a study of T cells after yellow fever vaccination. Overall study findings and caveats: Detected again after the booster were most primary-vaccination clones, at approximately 96% CD4 and more than 70% CD8. Weaker overall was a secondary response that nonetheless peaked faster, on day 5 versus 15.

TCRdb redid the calling of the 5' RACE reads with MiXCR, one entry per CDR3 protein. Altogether about 260,000 distinct CDR3 sequences are present, over 3% being singletons, with the ten largest covering under 20%. This clonotype occurred many times. Its antigen is still unknown. V was pared by 5 bases and J by 1 base, with 13 bases between. The germline V gene has CDR1 SGHTA and CDR2 FQGTGA. The CDR3 contains 15 residues. The rearrangement uses TRBV7-3 and TRBJ2-3, with a possible D match to TRBD2 (5 bases). Source: PBMCs, taken 15 days after the yellow fever booster vaccination. This receptor was identified in a man aged 18-30 years who received the YFV17D yellow fever vaccine. CDR3 nucleotides: TGTGCCAGCAGCGGAGGACTTCCACGCACAGATACGCAGTATTTT. It specifies CASSGGLPRTDTQYF. The variable domain in full, with the rest retrieved from reference TRBV7-3 and TRBJ2-3, is GAGVSQTPSNKVTEKGKYVELRCDPISGHTALYWYRQSLGQGPEFLIYFQGTGAADDSGLPNDRFFAVRPEGSVSTLKIQRTERGDSAVYLCASSGGLPRTDTQYFGPGTRLTVL.